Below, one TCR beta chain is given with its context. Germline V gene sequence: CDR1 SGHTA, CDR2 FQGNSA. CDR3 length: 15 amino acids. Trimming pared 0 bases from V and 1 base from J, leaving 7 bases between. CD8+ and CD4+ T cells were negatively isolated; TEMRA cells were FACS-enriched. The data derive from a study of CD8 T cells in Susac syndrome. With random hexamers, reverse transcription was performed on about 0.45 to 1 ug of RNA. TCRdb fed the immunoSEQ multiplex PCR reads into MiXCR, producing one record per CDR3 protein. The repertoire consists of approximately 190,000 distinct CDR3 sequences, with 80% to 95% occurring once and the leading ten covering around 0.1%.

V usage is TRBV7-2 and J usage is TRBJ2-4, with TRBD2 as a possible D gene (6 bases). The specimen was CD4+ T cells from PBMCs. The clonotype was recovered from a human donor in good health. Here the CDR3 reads CASSLAAGAKNIQYF. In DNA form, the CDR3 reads TGTGCCAGCAGCTTAGCAGCGGGCGCCAAAAACATTCAGTACTTC. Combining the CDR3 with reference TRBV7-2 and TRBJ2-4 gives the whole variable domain GAGVSQSPSNKVTEKGKDVELRCDPISGHTALYWYRQSLGQGLEFLIYFQGNSAPDKSGLPSDRFSAERTGGSVSTLTIQRTQQEDSAVYLCASSLAAGAKNIQYFGAGTRLSVL.